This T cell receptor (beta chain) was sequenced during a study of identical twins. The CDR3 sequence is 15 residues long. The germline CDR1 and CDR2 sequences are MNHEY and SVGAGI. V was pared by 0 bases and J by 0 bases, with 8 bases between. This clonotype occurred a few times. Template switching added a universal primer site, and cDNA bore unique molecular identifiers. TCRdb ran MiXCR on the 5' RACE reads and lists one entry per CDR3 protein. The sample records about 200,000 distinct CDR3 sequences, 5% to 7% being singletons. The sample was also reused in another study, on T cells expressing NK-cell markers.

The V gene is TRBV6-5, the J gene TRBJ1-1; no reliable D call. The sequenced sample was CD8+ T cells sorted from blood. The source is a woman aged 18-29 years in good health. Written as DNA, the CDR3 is TGTGCCAGCAGTTACTCGAGCCAAATGAACACTGAAGCTTTCTTT. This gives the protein CASSYSSQMNTEAFF.